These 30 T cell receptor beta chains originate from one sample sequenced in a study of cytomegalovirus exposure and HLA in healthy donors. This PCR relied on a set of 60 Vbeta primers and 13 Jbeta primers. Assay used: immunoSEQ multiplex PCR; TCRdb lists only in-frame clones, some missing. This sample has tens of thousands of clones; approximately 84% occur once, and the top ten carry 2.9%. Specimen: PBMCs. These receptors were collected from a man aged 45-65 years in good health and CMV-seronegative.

For the CDR3, the DNA is TGTGCCAGCAGCTCTACCGGGACAGGGTCCAATGAGCAGTTCTTC. It codes for CASSSTGTGSNEQFF. The chain combines TRBV7-2 with TRBJ2-1, with TRBD1 identical over 9 bases. The CDR3 runs 15 residues. Germline V lookup: CDR1 SGHTA, CDR2 FQGNSA. The J segment lost 6 bases and the V segment lost 4 bases, leaving 7 bases of the junction unmatched.

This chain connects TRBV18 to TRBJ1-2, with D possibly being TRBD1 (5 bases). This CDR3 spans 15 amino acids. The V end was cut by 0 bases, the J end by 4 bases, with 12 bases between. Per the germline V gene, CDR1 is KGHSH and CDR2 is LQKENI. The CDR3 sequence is CASSPPGTGFYGYTF. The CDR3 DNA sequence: TGTGCCAGCTCACCACCGGGAACAGGCTTCTATGGCTACACCTTC.

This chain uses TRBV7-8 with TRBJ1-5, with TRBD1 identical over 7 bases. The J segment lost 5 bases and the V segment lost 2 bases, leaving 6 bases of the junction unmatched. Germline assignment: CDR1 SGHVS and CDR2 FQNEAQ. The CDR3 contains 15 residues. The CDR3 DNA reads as TGTGCCAGCAGCTTAAACAGGGGTAGGGATCAGCCCCAGCATTTT. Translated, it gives CASSLNRGRDQPQHF.

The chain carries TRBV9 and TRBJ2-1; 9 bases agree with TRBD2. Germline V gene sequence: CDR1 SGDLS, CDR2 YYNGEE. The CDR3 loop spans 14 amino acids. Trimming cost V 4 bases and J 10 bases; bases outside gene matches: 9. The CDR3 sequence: CASSTAGGPREQFF. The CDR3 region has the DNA TGTGCCAGCAGCACGGCGGGGGGGCCACGGGAGCAGTTCTTC.

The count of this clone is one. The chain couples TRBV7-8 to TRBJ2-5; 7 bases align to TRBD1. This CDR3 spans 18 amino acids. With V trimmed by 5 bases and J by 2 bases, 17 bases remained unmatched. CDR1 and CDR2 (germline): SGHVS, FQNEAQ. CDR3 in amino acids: CASSEYFRPRTGQETQYF. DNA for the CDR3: TGTGCCAGCAGCGAATACTTTCGTCCGAGGACAGGTCAAGAGACCCAGTACTTC.

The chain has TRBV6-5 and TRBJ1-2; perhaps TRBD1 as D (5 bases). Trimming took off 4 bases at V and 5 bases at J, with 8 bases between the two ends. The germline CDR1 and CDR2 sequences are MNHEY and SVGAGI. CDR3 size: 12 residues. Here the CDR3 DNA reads TGTGCCAGCAGTTCAGGGTGGTATGGCTACACCTTC. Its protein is CASSSGWYGYTF.

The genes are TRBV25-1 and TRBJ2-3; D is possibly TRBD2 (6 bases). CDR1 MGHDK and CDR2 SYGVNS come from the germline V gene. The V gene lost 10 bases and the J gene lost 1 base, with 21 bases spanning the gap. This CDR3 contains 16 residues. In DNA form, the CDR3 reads TGTGCCACCTCAGAAGTCCGGGGGTTTGGCACAGATACGCAGTATTTT. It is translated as CATSEVRGFGTDTQYF.

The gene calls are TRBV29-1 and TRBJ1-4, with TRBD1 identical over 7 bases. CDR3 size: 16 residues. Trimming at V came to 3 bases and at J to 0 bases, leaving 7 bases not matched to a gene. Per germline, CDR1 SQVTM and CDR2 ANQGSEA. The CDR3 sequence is CSVEAGTASTNEKLFF. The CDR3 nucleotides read TGCAGCGTTGAGGCTGGGACAGCTTCAACTAATGAAAAACTGTTTTTT.

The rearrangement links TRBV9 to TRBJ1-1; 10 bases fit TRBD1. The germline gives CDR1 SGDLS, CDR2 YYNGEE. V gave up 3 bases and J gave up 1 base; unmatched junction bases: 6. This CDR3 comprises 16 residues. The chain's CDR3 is CASSEGQGRRNTEAFF. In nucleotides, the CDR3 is TGTGCCAGCAGCGAGGGACAGGGGAGGCGGAACACTGAAGCTTTCTTT.

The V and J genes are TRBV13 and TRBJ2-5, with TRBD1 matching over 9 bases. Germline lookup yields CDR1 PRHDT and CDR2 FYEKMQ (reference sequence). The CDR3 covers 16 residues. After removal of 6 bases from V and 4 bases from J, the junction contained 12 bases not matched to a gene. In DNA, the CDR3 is TGTGCCAGCAGGTCCACCGGGACAGGGTGGGGAGAGACCCAGTACTTC. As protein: CASRSTGTGWGETQYF.

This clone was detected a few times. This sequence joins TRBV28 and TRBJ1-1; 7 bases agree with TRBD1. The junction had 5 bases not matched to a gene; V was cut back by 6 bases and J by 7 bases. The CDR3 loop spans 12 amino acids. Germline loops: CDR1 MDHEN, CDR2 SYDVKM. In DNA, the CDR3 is TGTGCCAGCAGGACAGGGTGGAGTGAAGCTTTCTTT. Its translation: CASRTGWSEAFF.

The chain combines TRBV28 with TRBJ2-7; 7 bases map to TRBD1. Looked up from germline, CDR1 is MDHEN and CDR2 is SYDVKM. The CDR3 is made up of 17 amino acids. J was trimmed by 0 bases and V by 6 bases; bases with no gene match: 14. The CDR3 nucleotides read TGTGCCAGCAGCCTAAACTTGGACAGGCTCTCCTCCTACGAGCAGTACTTC. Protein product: CASSLNLDRLSSYEQYF.

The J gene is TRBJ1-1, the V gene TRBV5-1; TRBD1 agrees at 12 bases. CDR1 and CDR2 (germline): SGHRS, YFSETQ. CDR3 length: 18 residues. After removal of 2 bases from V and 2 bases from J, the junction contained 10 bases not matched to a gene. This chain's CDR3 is CASSFIGTGGGGNTEAFF. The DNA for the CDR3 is TGCGCCAGCAGCTTTATCGGGACAGGGGGCGGGGGTAACACTGAAGCTTTCTTT.

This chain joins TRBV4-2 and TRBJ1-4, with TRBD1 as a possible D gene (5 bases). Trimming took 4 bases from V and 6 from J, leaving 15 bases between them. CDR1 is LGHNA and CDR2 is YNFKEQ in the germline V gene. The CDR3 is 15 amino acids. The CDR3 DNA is TGTGCCAGCAGCCCCCTAGGGAGGGGAGATGAAAAACTGTTTTTT. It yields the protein CASSPLGRGDEKLFF.

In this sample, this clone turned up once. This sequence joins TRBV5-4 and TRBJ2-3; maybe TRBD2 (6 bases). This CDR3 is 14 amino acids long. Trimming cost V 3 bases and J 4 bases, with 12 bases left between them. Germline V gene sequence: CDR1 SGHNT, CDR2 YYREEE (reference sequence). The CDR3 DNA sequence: TGTGCCAGCAGCTCCATGGGGGGAGCAGATACGCAGTATTTT. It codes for CASSSMGGADTQYF.

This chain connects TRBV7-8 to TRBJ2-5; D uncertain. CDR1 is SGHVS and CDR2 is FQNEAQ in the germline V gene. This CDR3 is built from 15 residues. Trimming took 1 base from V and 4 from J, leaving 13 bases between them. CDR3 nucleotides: TGTGCCAGCAGCTTAGGATTCCCTAGTGCAGAGACCCAGTACTTC. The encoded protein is CASSLGFPSAETQYF.

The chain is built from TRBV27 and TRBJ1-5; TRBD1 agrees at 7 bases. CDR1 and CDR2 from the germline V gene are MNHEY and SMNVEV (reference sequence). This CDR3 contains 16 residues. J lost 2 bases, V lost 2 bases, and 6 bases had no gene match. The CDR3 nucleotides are TGTGCCAGCAGTTTACGGGACAGCCTGGGCAATCAGCCCCAGCATTTT. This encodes CASSLRDSLGNQPQHF.

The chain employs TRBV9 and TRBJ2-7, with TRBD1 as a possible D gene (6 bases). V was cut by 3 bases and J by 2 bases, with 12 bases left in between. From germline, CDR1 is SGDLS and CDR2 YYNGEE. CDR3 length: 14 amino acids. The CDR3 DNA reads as TGTGCCAGCAGCGCCGGACAGACCACCTACGAGCAGTACTTC. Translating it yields CASSAGQTTYEQYF.

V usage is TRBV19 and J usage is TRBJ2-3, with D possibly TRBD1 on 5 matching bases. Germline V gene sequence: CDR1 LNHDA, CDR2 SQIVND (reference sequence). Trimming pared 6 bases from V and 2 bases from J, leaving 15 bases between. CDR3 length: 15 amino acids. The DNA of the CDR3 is TGTGCCAGTAGATTTGGGGCAGGGATCACAGATACGCAGTATTTT. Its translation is CASRFGAGITDTQYF.

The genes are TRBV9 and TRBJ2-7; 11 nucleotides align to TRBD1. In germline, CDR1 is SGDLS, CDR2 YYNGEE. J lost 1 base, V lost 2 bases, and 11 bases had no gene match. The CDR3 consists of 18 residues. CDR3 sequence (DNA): TGTGCCAGCAGCGTCGGACAGGGGGCTGGATTGGCGTCCTACGAGCAGTACTTC. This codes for CASSVGQGAGLASYEQYF.

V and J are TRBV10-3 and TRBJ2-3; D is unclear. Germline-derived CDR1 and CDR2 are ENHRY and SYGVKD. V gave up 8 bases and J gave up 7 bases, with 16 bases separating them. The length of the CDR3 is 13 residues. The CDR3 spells CAIAASVENTQYF. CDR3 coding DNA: TGTGCCATCGCCGCAAGCGTGGAAAATACGCAGTATTTT.

The CDR3 loop reads CASRRPGDTEAFF. The CDR3 DNA reads TGTGCCAGCAGGCGGCCGGGGGACACTGAAGCTTTCTTT. The gene calls are TRBV6-5 and TRBJ1-1, with a tentative D call TRBD1 (5 bases). CDR1 is MNHEY, CDR2 SVGAGI, per germline. V shed 6 bases and J shed 3 bases, with 11 bases lying between them. The CDR3 is 13 amino acids.

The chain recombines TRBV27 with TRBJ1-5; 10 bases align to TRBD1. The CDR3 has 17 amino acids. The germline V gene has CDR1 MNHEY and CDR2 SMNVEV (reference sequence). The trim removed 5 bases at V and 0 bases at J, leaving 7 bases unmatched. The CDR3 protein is CASSPTGGPYSNQPQHF. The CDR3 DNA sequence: TGTGCCAGCAGTCCGACAGGGGGCCCCTATAGCAATCAGCCCCAGCATTTT.

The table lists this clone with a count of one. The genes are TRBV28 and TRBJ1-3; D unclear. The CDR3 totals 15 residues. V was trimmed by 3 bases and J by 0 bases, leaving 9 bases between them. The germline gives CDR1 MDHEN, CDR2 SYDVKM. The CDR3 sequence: CASSFALSSGNTIYF. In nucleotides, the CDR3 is TGTGCCAGCAGTTTTGCCCTCAGCTCTGGAAACACCATATATTTT.

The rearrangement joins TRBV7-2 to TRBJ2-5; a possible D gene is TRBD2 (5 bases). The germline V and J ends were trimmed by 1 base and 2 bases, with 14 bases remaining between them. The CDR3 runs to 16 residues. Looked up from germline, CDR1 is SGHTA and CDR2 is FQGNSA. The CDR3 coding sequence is TGTGCCAGCAGCTTAGTTGCGGGTGGCGGGCAAGAGACCCAGTACTTC. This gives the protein CASSLVAGGGQETQYF. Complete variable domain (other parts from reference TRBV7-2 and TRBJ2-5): GAGVSQSPSNKVTEKGKDVELRCDPISGHTALYWYRQSLGQGLEFLIYFQGNSAPDKSGLPSDRFSAERTGGSVSTLTIQRTQQEDSAVYLCASSLVAGGGQETQYFGPGTRLLVL.

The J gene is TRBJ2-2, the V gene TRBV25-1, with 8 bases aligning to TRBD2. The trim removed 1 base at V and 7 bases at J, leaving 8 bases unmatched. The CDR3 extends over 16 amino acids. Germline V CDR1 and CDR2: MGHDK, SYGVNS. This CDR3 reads CASSELRGDGGGELFF. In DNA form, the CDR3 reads TGTGCCAGCAGTGAATTGCGGGGGGATGGGGGCGGGGAGCTGTTTTTT.

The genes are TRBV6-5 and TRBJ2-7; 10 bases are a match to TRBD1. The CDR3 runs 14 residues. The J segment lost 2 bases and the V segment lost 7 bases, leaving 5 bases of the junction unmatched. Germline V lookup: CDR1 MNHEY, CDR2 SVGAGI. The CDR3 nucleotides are TGTGCCAGCAAAAGGGGACAGGGGACCTACGAGCAGTACTTC. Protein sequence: CASKRGQGTYEQYF.

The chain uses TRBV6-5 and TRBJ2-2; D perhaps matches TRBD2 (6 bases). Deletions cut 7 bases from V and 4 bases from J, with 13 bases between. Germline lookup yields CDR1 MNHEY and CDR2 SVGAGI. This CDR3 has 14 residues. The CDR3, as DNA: TGTGCCAGCACCTACGGGGGATTCACCGGGGAGCTGTTTTTT. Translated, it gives CASTYGGFTGELFF.

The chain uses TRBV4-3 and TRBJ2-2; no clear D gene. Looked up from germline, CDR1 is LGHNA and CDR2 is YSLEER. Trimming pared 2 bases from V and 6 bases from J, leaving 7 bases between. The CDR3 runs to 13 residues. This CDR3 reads CASSQLLAGELFF. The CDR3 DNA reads TGCGCCAGCAGCCAACTGTTAGCCGGGGAGCTGTTTTTT.

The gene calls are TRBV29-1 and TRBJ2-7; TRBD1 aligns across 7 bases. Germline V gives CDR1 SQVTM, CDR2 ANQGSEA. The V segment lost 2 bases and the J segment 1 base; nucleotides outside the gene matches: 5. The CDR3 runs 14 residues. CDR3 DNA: TGCAGCGTTGAAAAACGGGGACAGTCCTACGAGCAGTACTTC. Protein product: CSVEKRGQSYEQYF.